These T cell receptor beta chains were read from a single sample in a study of T cells in localized non-small cell lung cancer. Data came from immunoSEQ multiplex PCR; TCRdb stores just in-frame clones and leaves some out. The sample holds roughly 1,600 clones, about 25% seen once. This material consisted of normal lung tissue next to the tumor, taken before any cancer treatment. The receptor set was obtained from a male donor aged 60 or older with stage II lung adenocarcinoma. CDR3s include the opening cysteine and the closing phenylalanine or tryptophan. D genes are given only for firm matches. Rows may omit the clone size; those that give it use once, few, many or a size class.

V gene: TRBV6-8; clone size: few; J gene: TRBJ1-5; D gene: TRBD1; CDR3 DNA: TGTGCCAGCAGTTATACAGGGGGTTATAGCAATCAGCCCCAGCATTTT; CDR3 protein: CASSYTGGYSNQPQHF
V gene: TRBV10-2; clone size: once; J gene: TRBJ1-1; D gene: .; CDR3 DNA: TGCGCCAGCAAGGCAGGGGTGAACACTGAAGCTTTCTTT; CDR3 protein: CASKAGVNTEAFF
V gene: TRBV11-3; clone size: .; J gene: TRBJ2-7; D gene: .; CDR3 DNA: TGTGCCAGCAGCTCAAGGGGTTCCGGGGACGAGCAGTACTTC; CDR3 protein: CASSSRGSGDEQYF
V gene: TRBV11-3; clone size: few; J gene: TRBJ2-1; D gene: .; CDR3 DNA: TGTGCCAGCAGCTTAGACAGGGCACCTTACAATGAGCAGTTCTTC; CDR3 protein: CASSLDRAPYNEQFF
V gene: TRBV12-5; clone size: .; J gene: TRBJ1-2; D gene: .; CDR3 DNA: TGTGCCTCTAGCCCAGGGAAGAACTATGGCTACACCTTC; CDR3 protein: CASSPGKNYGYTF
V gene: TRBV10-2; clone size: .; J gene: TRBJ2-1; D gene: TRBD1; CDR3 DNA: TGCGCCAGCAGTGCTCCGGGACAGGGGGCAGGATACAATGAGCAGTTCTTC; CDR3 protein: CASSAPGQGAGYNEQFF
V gene: TRBV29-1; clone size: few; J gene: TRBJ2-1; D gene: TRBD1; CDR3 DNA: TGCAGCGTAGAGGCGGACAGGGGGCTCTATGAGCAGTTCTTC; CDR3 protein: CSVEADRGLYEQFF
V gene: TRBV6-8; clone size: medium-sized; J gene: TRBJ2-3; D gene: TRBD2; CDR3 DNA: TGTGCCAGCAGTCTCACCATAGCGGGGGGGGTAGATACGCAGTATTTT; CDR3 protein: CASSLTIAGGVDTQYF
V gene: TRBV27; clone size: .; J gene: TRBJ2-7; D gene: .; CDR3 DNA: TGTGCCAGCAGTCAATCCCTCGGACGGGGCGCGAGCTACGAGCAGTACTTC; CDR3 protein: CASSQSLGRGASYEQYF
V gene: TRBV7-4; clone size: medium-sized; J gene: TRBJ2-3; D gene: .; CDR3 DNA: TGTGCCAGCAGCCGGCAGGGCGCAGATACGCAGTATTTT; CDR3 protein: CASSRQGADTQYF
V gene: TRBV9; clone size: .; J gene: TRBJ2-4; D gene: .; CDR3 DNA: TGTGCCAGCAGCGTAGCGGGATTCCCCAAAAACATTCAGTACTTC; CDR3 protein: CASSVAGFPKNIQYF
V gene: TRBV4-1; clone size: .; J gene: TRBJ1-1; D gene: TRBD1; CDR3 DNA: TGCGCCAGCAGCCAAGATTCAGGGGGTTTGGCTGAAGCTTTCTTT; CDR3 protein: CASSQDSGGLAEAFF
V gene: TRBV16; clone size: .; J gene: TRBJ1-5; D gene: TRBD1; CDR3 DNA: TGTGCCAGCAGCCAAGACAGGGGCCAGCCCCAGCATTTT; CDR3 protein: CASSQDRGQPQHF
V gene: TRBV30; clone size: .; J gene: TRBJ1-1; D gene: .; CDR3 DNA: TGTGCCTGGAGTTTTACAGGAGACACTGAAGCTTTCTTT; CDR3 protein: CAWSFTGDTEAFF
V gene: TRBV9; clone size: .; J gene: TRBJ2-3; D gene: .; CDR3 DNA: TGTGCCAGCATCCAGTTGACAACCACAGATACGCAGTATTTT; CDR3 protein: CASIQLTTTDTQYF
V gene: TRBV25-1; clone size: .; J gene: TRBJ2-1; D gene: .; CDR3 DNA: TGTGCCAGCAGTGATTCTTCCCCAAGACCAGTCGAGCAGTTCTTC; CDR3 protein: CASSDSSPRPVEQFF
V gene: TRBV9; clone size: .; J gene: TRBJ2-5; D gene: TRBD2; CDR3 DNA: TGTGCCAGCAGCCCCATTAGCGGGGGGTACCAAGAGACCCAGTACTTC; CDR3 protein: CASSPISGGYQETQYF
V gene: TRBV11-3; clone size: medium-sized; J gene: TRBJ1-6; D gene: .; CDR3 DNA: TGTGCCAGCAGCCTTCGGGGGTTTCGATATAATTCACCCCTCCACTTT; CDR3 protein: CASSLRGFRYNSPLHF
V gene: TRBV6-8; clone size: .; J gene: TRBJ2-1; D gene: .; CDR3 DNA: TGTGCCGGGGGTGCTAGCTCCTACAATGAGCAGTTCTTC; CDR3 protein: CAGGASSYNEQFF
V gene: TRBV11-3; clone size: medium-sized; J gene: TRBJ2-2; D gene: TRBD2; CDR3 DNA: TGTGCCAGCAGCTCTCCTAGCGGGGGTAACACCGGGGAGCTGTTTTTT; CDR3 protein: CASSSPSGGNTGELFF
V gene: TRBV29-1; clone size: few; J gene: TRBJ2-2; D gene: TRBD2; CDR3 DNA: TGCAGCGTTGGTGGGGTGCCAAAGCGGGGGGGCACCGGGGAGCTGTTTTTT; CDR3 protein: CSVGGVPKRGGTGELFF
V gene: TRBV6-8; clone size: .; J gene: TRBJ1-1; D gene: TRBD1; CDR3 DNA: TGTGCCATCAGTGGCGCTGGGGACAGGGCAGCAGGAGCTTTCTTT; CDR3 protein: CAISGAGDRAAGAFF
V gene: TRBV5-1; clone size: .; J gene: TRBJ2-5; D gene: TRBD2; CDR3 DNA: TGCGCCAGCTGTAGCGGGGGGCTCCAAGAGACCCAGTACTTC; CDR3 protein: CASCSGGLQETQYF
V gene: TRBV19; clone size: .; J gene: TRBJ2-6; D gene: TRBD1; CDR3 DNA: TGTGCCAGTAGTATGGGACAGCCTTCTGGGGCCAACGTCCTGACTTTC; CDR3 protein: CASSMGQPSGANVLTF
V gene: TRBV5-1; clone size: .; J gene: TRBJ2-2; D gene: .; CDR3 DNA: TGCGCCAGCCATCGACCGGACAGCGGAGACACCGGGGAGCTGTTTTTT; CDR3 protein: CASHRPDSGDTGELFF
V gene: TRBV9; clone size: few; J gene: TRBJ1-2; D gene: .; CDR3 DNA: TGTGCCAGCAGCGGCACCAGGGAGAGGCACTATGGCTACACCTTC; CDR3 protein: CASSGTRERHYGYTF
V gene: TRBV6-8; clone size: few; J gene: TRBJ2-2; D gene: .; CDR3 DNA: TGTGCCAGCAGATTCACAGGGCCGGCAGGGGAGCTGTTTTTT; CDR3 protein: CASRFTGPAGELFF
V gene: TRBV19; clone size: .; J gene: TRBJ2-6; D gene: .; CDR3 DNA: TGTGCCAGTAGCCTCTCCGTGGGGGCCAACGTCCTGACTTTC; CDR3 protein: CASSLSVGANVLTF
V gene: TRBV9; clone size: large; J gene: TRBJ2-7; D gene: .; CDR3 DNA: TGTGCCACCCAACGGGGACAAGAATCCTACGAGCAGTACTTC; CDR3 protein: CATQRGQESYEQYF
V gene: TRBV10-2; clone size: .; J gene: TRBJ1-2; D gene: .; CDR3 DNA: TGCGCCAGCAGTTTGGAGGCGGCCTATGGCTACACCTTC; CDR3 protein: CASSLEAAYGYTF
V gene: TRBV6-8; clone size: few; J gene: TRBJ2-1; D gene: TRBD2; CDR3 DNA: TGTGCCAGCAGTGGCCGGGACTACCACCCCCAGCAGTTCTTC; CDR3 protein: CASSGRDYHPQQFF
V gene: TRBV19; clone size: .; J gene: TRBJ2-2; D gene: .; CDR3 DNA: TGTGCCAGTAACCAAGTGGGGGGGCTCACCGGGGAGCTGTTTTTT; CDR3 protein: CASNQVGGLTGELFF
V gene: TRBV4-1; clone size: .; J gene: TRBJ1-4; D gene: TRBD1; CDR3 DNA: TGCGCCAGCAGCCAGCTTTACGGACAGGGGGCTACTAATGAAAAACTGTTTTTT; CDR3 protein: CASSQLYGQGATNEKLFF
V gene: TRBV18; clone size: .; J gene: TRBJ2-3; D gene: TRBD2; CDR3 DNA: TGTGCCAGCTCACGCGACGGGACTAGCGGGACGAGCGCAGATACGCAGTATTTT; CDR3 protein: CASSRDGTSGTSADTQYF
V gene: TRBV6-8; clone size: .; J gene: TRBJ2-2; D gene: .; CDR3 DNA: TGTGCCAGCAGTTACTACTCAGGGGAAGCCGGGGAGCTGTTTTTT; CDR3 protein: CASSYYSGEAGELFF
V gene: TRBV10-2; clone size: .; J gene: TRBJ1-6; D gene: .; CDR3 DNA: TGCGCCAGCAGTGGACTGGAGGTGAATTCACCCCTCCACTTT; CDR3 protein: CASSGLEVNSPLHF